A single sample gave rise to the 14 T cell receptor beta chains below, sequenced in a study of T cell repertoires in cytomegalovirus infection. Their antigens are not known. TCRdb re-called the reads through MiXCR, storing one row per CDR3 protein. The repertoire has 370,000 or so distinct CDR3 sequences, about 34% of them found once; the top ten carry 13%. The material sequenced was cultured PBMCs, taken from culture after CMV antigen stimulation. The receptors here all came from a human donor in good health (CMV status not recorded). Some clones in this sample may be carry-over from other donors' samples.

This clonotype has only a few counts. The chain uses TRBV7-8 and TRBJ1-4, with D possibly being TRBD1 (5 bases). This CDR3 has 13 amino acids. Deletions cut 3 bases from V and 7 bases from J, with 9 bases between. CDR1 and CDR2 from the germline V gene are SGHVS and FQNEAQ. The CDR3 DNA follows: TGTGCCAGCAGCTTTGGGGGTGGTGAAAAACTGTTTTTT. Translation: CASSFGGGEKLFF.

J is TRBJ1-2 and V is TRBV29-1; 9 bases agree with TRBD1. The germline V gene has CDR1 SQVTM and CDR2 ANQGSEA. The CDR3 covers 12 residues. V was clipped by 4 bases and J by 8 bases; unmatched bases: 5. The CDR3 DNA is TGCAGCGTTGGGACAGGGGTTGAGGGCTACACCTTC. Translating it yields CSVGTGVEGYTF.

The chain joins TRBV12-3 or TRBV12-4 to TRBJ1-1; 10 bases are a match to TRBD1. The junction had 14 bases not matched to a gene; V was cut back by 7 bases and J by 6 bases. The CDR3 contains 16 residues. CDR3 DNA: TGTGCCAGCAACCTTAGGCCGGGACAGGGGCTCGCTGAAGCTTTCTTT. This sequence encodes CASNLRPGQGLAEAFF.

In this sample, this clonotype turned up a few times. This sequence joins TRBV6-1 and TRBJ2-3; possibly TRBD1 or TRBD2 for D (5 bases each). V was clipped by 1 base and J by 7 bases, with 9 bases between them. CDR1 is MNHNS, CDR2 SASEGT, per germline. The CDR3 covers 13 residues. For the CDR3, the DNA is TGTGCCAGCAGTGAAGGCCTGGGACATACGCAGTATTTT. Translation gives CASSEGLGHTQYF.

The chain couples TRBV11-2 to TRBJ2-2; D is perhaps TRBD1 (5 bases). Looked up from germline, CDR1 is SGHAT and CDR2 is FQNNGV. V gave up 7 bases and J gave up 6 bases, with 18 bases separating them. The CDR3 extends over 15 amino acids. In nucleotides, the CDR3 is TGTGCCAGCACACCAGGGCGTATAACACCCGGGGAGCTGTTTTTT. It translates to CASTPGRITPGELFF.

This clonotype came up a few times. The chain recombines TRBV7-2 with TRBJ1-3, with 7 bases matching TRBD1. The CDR3 covers 16 residues. V lost 0 bases and J lost 1; bases outside the gene matches: 3. Germline CDR1 SGHTA, CDR2 FQGNSA. CDR3 DNA sequence: TGTGCCAGCAGCTTAGCGGGACAGATATCTGGAAACACCATATATTTT. This encodes CASSLAGQISGNTIYF.

This clonotype was found a few times. CDR3 loop: CASSQETGPYNEQFF. In nucleotides, the CDR3 is TGCGCCAGCAGCCAAGAGACGGGCCCCTACAATGAGCAGTTCTTC. This chain links TRBV4-3 with TRBJ2-1, with D unresolved. The V gene lost 0 bases and the J gene lost 2 bases, with 8 bases spanning the gap. Per the germline V gene, CDR1 is LGHNA and CDR2 is YSLEER. The CDR3 has 15 amino acids.

The chain combines TRBV7-2 with TRBJ1-1; D remains unclear. Deletions cut 2 bases from V and 6 bases from J, with 7 bases between. Germline CDR1 is SGHTA and CDR2 is FQGNSA. The CDR3 loop spans 12 amino acids. The CDR3 loop reads CASSLLAPEAFF. The DNA of the CDR3 is TGTGCCAGCAGCTTATTGGCCCCTGAAGCTTTCTTT.

This clonotype was counted only a few times. The chain has TRBV7-6 and TRBJ2-5; D perhaps matches TRBD2 (5 bases). The CDR3 extends over 15 amino acids. Trimming took off 1 base at V and 5 bases at J, with 14 bases between the two ends. Germline CDR1 SGHVS, CDR2 FNYEAQ. DNA of the CDR3: TGTGCCAGCAGCTTAGAATCCTCCCCGGGGGAGACCCAGTACTTC. It encodes CASSLESSPGETQYF.

J is TRBJ1-1 and V is TRBV10-3; D uncertain. The CDR3 is 15 residues long. CDR1 and CDR2 (germline): ENHRY, SYGVKD. Trimming removed 2 bases from V and 1 base from J, with 11 bases in between. Here the CDR3 DNA reads TGTGCCATCAGTGAGCAAGGGTTCGAGAACACTGAAGCTTTCTTT. It is translated as CAISEQGFENTEAFF.

The table lists this clonotype with a few counts. The gene calls are TRBV30 and TRBJ2-5; D gene unclear. This CDR3 contains 11 residues. Germline CDR1 reads GTSNPN; CDR2 reads SVGIG (reference sequence). The V end was cut by 1 base, the J end by 5 bases, with 5 bases between. CDR3 nucleotides: TGTGCCTGGAGTGATAAGGAGACCCAGTACTTC. Protein: CAWSDKETQYF. The whole variable domain, filled in from reference TRBV30 and TRBJ2-5, reads SQTIHQWPATLVQPVGSPLSLECTVEGTSNPNLYWYRQAAGRGLQLLFYSVGIGQISSEVPQNLSASRPQDRQFILSSKKLLLSDSGFYLCAWSDKETQYFGPGTRLLVL.

This clonotype was recorded at least ten times. J is TRBJ1-5 and V is TRBV7-2; D remains ambiguous. Germline assignment: CDR1 SGHTA and CDR2 FQGNSA. The germline V and J ends were trimmed by 5 bases and 4 bases, with 9 bases remaining between them. CDR3 length equals 13 residues. The CDR3 spells CASSPGVNQPQHF. The CDR3 DNA reads as TGTGCCAGCAGCCCCGGGGTTAATCAGCCCCAGCATTTT.

This sequence joins TRBV5-6 and TRBJ2-7; 14 bases line up with TRBD2. The CDR3 sequence is 16 residues long. CDR1 SGHDT and CDR2 YYEEEE come from the germline V gene. V shed 4 bases, J shed 3 bases, and the junction held 6 bases outside the gene matches. The CDR3 here is CASSPGLAGGNYEQYV. In DNA, the CDR3 is TGTGCCAGCAGCCCTGGACTAGCGGGAGGTAACTACGAGCAGTACGTC.

By proportion, this clonotype is medium-sized (0.01 to 0.1%). The chain couples TRBV7-2 to TRBJ1-4, with TRBD1 matching over 7 bases. The ends lost 4 bases at V and 8 bases at J; junction bases unmatched: 13. CDR1 SGHTA and CDR2 FQGNSA come from the germline V gene. The CDR3 length is 16 residues. CDR3 region: CASSSTWTGSREKLFF. As DNA, the CDR3 is TGTGCCAGCAGCTCAACATGGACAGGTTCGAGGGAAAAACTGTTTTTT.